This T cell receptor beta chain is from a study of memory CD8 T cells in hepatitis C reinfection. The overall study: HCV reinfection meant a positive HCV RNA test after two negative tests at least 60 days apart. Peak reinfection samples were taken 3 to 8 weeks after detection. General study points: Only a handful of donors prevented definitive conclusions about public clonotypes.

V lost 3 bases, J lost 2 bases, and 3 bases stayed unmatched. Germline loops: CDR1 SNHLY, CDR2 FYNNEI. The length of the CDR3 is 14 residues. To note about this clone: Its antigen is unidentified.

Time point indicated: peak reinfection, 3 to 8 weeks after reinfection detection. Sorted cells were sequenced directly ex vivo without any in vitro expansion. People who inject drugs from Montreal's HEPCO study were the donors. Using immunoSEQ multiplex PCR, the repertoire was profiled, and TCRdb retains in-frame clones only, with some absent. The sample carries over 35,000 clones, around 89% recorded once. The chain joins TRBV2 to TRBJ2-7, with 8 bases identical to TRBD1. The specimen was naive CD8+ T cells sorted from blood. This receptor was taken from a man between 18 and 35 years old with hepatitis C virus infection. CDR3 loop: CASSEWTGTYEQYF. The CDR3 DNA reads as TGTGCCAGCAGTGAGTGGACAGGGACCTACGAGCAGTACTTC.